Listed here are 23 T cell receptor beta chains from one sample, sequenced in a study of Ad26.COV2.S vaccination and SARS-CoV-2 variants. Treatment reported: around 19 received Ad26.COV2.S at low or high dose, single or two shots; about five received placebo; per-sample allocation not given. All samples were drawn on day 63, counting from the first vaccine or placebo injection. Sequenced by immunoSEQ multiplex PCR; TCRdb stores in-frame clones only, minus some. The sample consists of roughly 400,000 clones, 90% of them appearing once. Source: peripheral blood, taken in a trial of Ad26.COV2.S vaccine versus placebo. The source of these receptors is a person between 18 and 59 years old who received the Ad26.COV2.S COVID-19 vaccine or a placebo.

The chain is built from TRBV6-5 and TRBJ2-7; 10 bases align to TRBD2. V was clipped by 2 bases and J by 6 bases; unmatched bases: 4. Germline V lookup: CDR1 MNHEY, CDR2 SVGAGI. The CDR3 runs 14 residues. The CDR3 region has the DNA TGTGCCAGCAGTTACAAGCGGGAGGGCCGCGAGCAGTACTTC. It encodes CASSYKREGREQYF.

CDR3 protein: CASTPAGRTGGGETQYF. The CDR3 DNA reads as TGTGCCAGCACCCCTGCGGGAAGGACAGGGGGCGGAGAGACCCAGTACTTC. The gene calls are TRBV28 and TRBJ2-5; 11 nucleotides agree with TRBD1. Germline V gene sequence: CDR1 MDHEN, CDR2 SYDVKM. Losses at the gene ends were 7 bases for V and 4 bases for J; bases not matched to a gene: 14. The CDR3 totals 17 residues.

V is TRBV3-1 (or the pseudogene TRBV3-2) and J is TRBJ2-2; 7 bases align to TRBD2. Germline values: CDR1 LGHDT, CDR2 YNNKEL (reference sequence). V lost 3 bases and J lost 3; bases outside the gene matches: 7. The CDR3 extends over 16 amino acids. This chain's CDR3 is CASSHLAGVDTGELFF. DNA for the CDR3: TGTGCCAGCAGCCATCTTGCGGGAGTTGACACCGGGGAGCTGTTTTTT.

This chain joins TRBV6-1 and TRBJ2-5; 9 bases align to TRBD1. Germline CDR1 reads MNHNS; CDR2 reads SASEGT. This CDR3 is 17 amino acids long. The ends lost 0 bases at V and 2 bases at J; junction bases unmatched: 7. The CDR3 DNA follows: TGTGCCAGCAGTGAAGCGCGGGACAGGGTTAAACAAGAGACCCAGTACTTC. Its translation is CASSEARDRVKQETQYF.

The V and J genes are TRBV7-3 and TRBJ2-3; D is undetermined. Trimming pared 5 bases from V and 2 bases from J, leaving 20 bases between. This CDR3 spans 17 amino acids. Looked up from germline, CDR1 is SGHTA and CDR2 is FQGTGA. DNA of the CDR3: TGTGCCAGCAGCCCCTCGGCGGATGCAGGATTCACAGATACGCAGTATTTT. It encodes CASSPSADAGFTDTQYF. The full variable domain, in which reference TRBV7-3 and TRBJ2-3 provide the parts outside the CDR3, is GAGVSQTPSNKVTEKGKYVELRCDPISGHTALYWYRQSLGQGPEFLIYFQGTGAADDSGLPNDRFFAVRPEGSVSTLKIQRTERGDSAVYLCASSPSADAGFTDTQYFGPGTRLTVL.

This chain connects TRBV7-6 to TRBJ2-3, with D possibly TRBD1 on 5 matching bases. Germline V lookup: CDR1 SGHVS, CDR2 FNYEAQ. The V end lost 3 bases, the J end lost 0 bases, and 10 bases lay between the germline ends. CDR3 length equals 15 residues. This chain's CDR3 is CASSLWQGSTDTQYF. The CDR3 nucleotides read TGTGCCAGCAGCTTGTGGCAGGGCAGCACAGATACGCAGTATTTT.

This clone was counted between two and nine times. This chain connects TRBV7-6 to TRBJ2-7; D might be TRBD2 (6 bases). Trimming took 5 bases from V and 2 from J, leaving 19 bases between them. The CDR3 has 16 residues. CDR1 is SGHVS and CDR2 is FNYEAQ in the germline V gene. CDR3 in amino acids: CASSPRGGTFPYEQYF. CDR3 in DNA: TGTGCCAGCAGCCCCCGTGGGGGGACCTTTCCCTACGAGCAGTACTTC.

The genes are TRBV27 and TRBJ2-5; D is undetermined. Germline CDR1 reads MNHEY; CDR2 reads SMNVEV (reference sequence). CDR3 length: 16 residues. Trimming stripped 4 bases from V and 4 bases from J, with 19 bases between. CDR3 residues: CASSSIPGRVRETQYF. The CDR3 nucleotides read TGTGCCAGCAGTTCCATACCCGGTAGGGTTCGAGAGACCCAGTACTTC.

The chain links TRBV29-1 to TRBJ2-4; D tentatively reads TRBD1 or TRBD2 (7 bases each). V lost 4 bases and J lost 0, with 22 bases in between. The germline V gene encodes CDR1 SQVTM and CDR2 ANQGSEA. The CDR3 spans 18 residues. CDR3 nucleotides: TGCAGCGTTGGGTGGCAGGGGGGGACACCGCAAGCCAAAAACATTCAGTACTTC. It yields the protein CSVGWQGGTPQAKNIQYF.

In this sample, this clone turned up a few times. This chain links TRBV18 with TRBJ1-1, with 7 bases fitting TRBD1. Trimming took 3 bases from V and 0 from J; bases not matched to a gene: 10. The germline CDR1 and CDR2 sequences are KGHSH and LQKENI. This CDR3 contains 17 residues. CDR3 sequence reads: CASSPMWPGTVNTEAFF. Here the CDR3 DNA reads TGTGCCAGCTCACCCATGTGGCCCGGGACAGTGAACACTGAAGCTTTCTTT.

The chain couples TRBV2 to TRBJ2-7, with D tentatively TRBD1 (6 bases). The germline CDR1 and CDR2 sequences are SNHLY and FYNNEI. This CDR3 contains 15 residues. The ends were cut back, 3 bases at V and 3 bases at J, with 15 bases in the middle. CDR3 nucleotide sequence: TGTGCCAGCAGTGATTTGCAGGGGTCTTTCTACGAGCAGTACTTC. Protein sequence: CASSDLQGSFYEQYF.

The genes are TRBV6-1 and TRBJ2-4; 7 bases are shared with TRBD2. This CDR3 is built from 15 residues. The germline CDR1 and CDR2 sequences are MNHNS and SASEGT. V lost 2 bases and J lost 2; bases outside the gene matches: 3. CDR3 sequence: CASSEREGPKNIQYF. The CDR3 DNA sequence: TGTGCCAGCAGTGAAAGGGAGGGACCCAAAAACATTCAGTACTTC.

This chain joins TRBV28 and TRBJ1-6; no clear D. Trimming took off 1 base at V and 11 bases at J, with 6 bases between the two ends. In germline, CDR1 is MDHEN, CDR2 SYDVKM. This CDR3 has 12 residues. This CDR3 is CASSLYGAPLHF. The DNA for the CDR3 is TGTGCCAGCAGTTTATATGGGGCACCCCTCCACTTT.

V gene TRBV9 combines with J gene TRBJ2-3, with TRBD2 as a possible D gene (6 bases). The length of the CDR3 is 14 residues. CDR1 is SGDLS, CDR2 YYNGEE, per germline. The germline V and J ends were trimmed by 5 bases and 5 bases, with 15 bases remaining between them. This CDR3 reads CASSGGGGRDTQYF. As DNA, the CDR3 is TGTGCCAGCAGTGGGGGTGGAGGGAGAGATACGCAGTATTTT.

V and J are TRBV19 and TRBJ1-1; D not certain. The V gene lost 4 bases and the J gene lost 1 base, with 19 bases spanning the gap. The CDR3 sequence is 17 residues long. Germline V gene data show CDR1 as LNHDA and CDR2 as SQIVND (reference sequence). CDR3 DNA: TGTGCCAGTAGTACCTTTCCCAGCGCAGTACGGAACACTGAAGCTTTCTTT. It specifies CASSTFPSAVRNTEAFF.

The CDR3 region is CASSYLGAGELFF. DNA for the CDR3: TGTGCCAGCAGTTACCTGGGGGCCGGGGAGCTGTTTTTT. This sequence joins TRBV6-2 or TRBV6-3 and TRBJ2-2; D possibly uses TRBD1 or TRBD2 (5 bases each). The length of the CDR3 is 13 residues. Germline-derived CDR1 and CDR2 are MNHEY and SVGEGT. The V end lost 2 bases, the J end lost 6 bases, and 7 bases lay between the germline ends.

The genes are TRBV5-1 and TRBJ2-7; D gene uncertain. CDR1 and CDR2 from the germline V gene are SGHRS and YFSETQ. The CDR3 is made up of 18 amino acids. V lost 0 bases and J 0 bases, leaving 19 bases between the germline ends. CDR3 nucleotide sequence: TGCGCCAGCAGCTTGGCGGTCAGGACCCCGGTAAGCTCCTACGAGCAGTACTTC. Translated: CASSLAVRTPVSSYEQYF.

The V gene is TRBV27, the J gene TRBJ1-6; D may be TRBD1 (6 bases). The ends were cut back, 1 base at V and 6 bases at J, with 10 bases in the middle. The CDR3 contains 15 residues. CDR1 and CDR2 (germline): MNHEY, SMNVEV (reference sequence). This chain's CDR3 is CASSLWPGANSPLHF. The CDR3 region has the DNA TGTGCCAGCAGTTTATGGCCAGGGGCTAATTCACCCCTCCACTTT.

The CDR3: CASSLPQLRSSYEQYF. The CDR3, as DNA: TGTGCCAGCAGTTTACCACAGCTGAGGAGCTCCTACGAGCAGTACTTC. The J gene is TRBJ2-7, the V gene TRBV28; unclear D gene. Germline V CDR1 and CDR2: MDHEN, SYDVKM. V was pared by 2 bases and J by 0 bases, with 14 bases between. There are 16 residues in the CDR3.

The chain combines TRBV29-1 with TRBJ2-4, with 9 bases lining up with TRBD1. Germline CDR1 reads SQVTM; CDR2 reads ANQGSEA. V dropped 6 bases and J dropped 0; count of bases not matched to a gene: 12. CDR3 length: 17 residues. CDR3 in DNA: TGCAGCGTAGTCCCGGACAGGGGTGGGGTAGCCAAAAACATTCAGTACTTC. Translating it yields CSVVPDRGGVAKNIQYF.

The V and J genes are TRBV28 and TRBJ2-7, with TRBD2 matching 13 bases. V lost 10 bases and J lost 0; bases outside the gene matches: 3. CDR1 is MDHEN, CDR2 SYDVKM, per germline. This CDR3 contains 14 residues. The CDR3 spells CATRTSGSSYEQYF. CDR3 bases: TGTGCCACTCGGACTAGCGGGAGCTCCTACGAGCAGTACTTC. The full variable domain, rest sourced from reference TRBV28 and TRBJ2-7, is DVKVTQSSRYLVKRTGEKVFLECVQDMDHENMFWYRQDPGLGLRLIYFSYDVKMKEKGDIPEGYSVSREKKERFSLILESASTNQTSMYLCATRTSGSSYEQYFGPGTRLTVT.

This clone was detected once. The chain joins TRBV6-6 to TRBJ1-5; 10 nucleotides align to TRBD1. Germline CDR1 and CDR2: MNHNY and SVGAGI (reference sequence). The CDR3 covers 14 residues. Unmatched junction bases numbered 10, after V lost 10 bases and J lost 7 bases. The CDR3 sequence is CAIATGTGEQPQHF. CDR3 coding DNA: TGTGCCATCGCGACCGGGACAGGGGAACAGCCCCAGCATTTT.

This clone was observed a single time. The chain recombines TRBV7-2 with TRBJ2-5, with 12 bases fitting TRBD2. CDR1 and CDR2 (germline): SGHTA, FQGNSA. V dropped 1 base and J dropped 5; count of bases not matched to a gene: 8. The CDR3 spans 17 residues. For the CDR3, the DNA is TGTGCCAGCAGCTTAGGGCTAGCGGGAGGGCCCGATGAGACCCAGTACTTC. It yields the protein CASSLGLAGGPDETQYF.